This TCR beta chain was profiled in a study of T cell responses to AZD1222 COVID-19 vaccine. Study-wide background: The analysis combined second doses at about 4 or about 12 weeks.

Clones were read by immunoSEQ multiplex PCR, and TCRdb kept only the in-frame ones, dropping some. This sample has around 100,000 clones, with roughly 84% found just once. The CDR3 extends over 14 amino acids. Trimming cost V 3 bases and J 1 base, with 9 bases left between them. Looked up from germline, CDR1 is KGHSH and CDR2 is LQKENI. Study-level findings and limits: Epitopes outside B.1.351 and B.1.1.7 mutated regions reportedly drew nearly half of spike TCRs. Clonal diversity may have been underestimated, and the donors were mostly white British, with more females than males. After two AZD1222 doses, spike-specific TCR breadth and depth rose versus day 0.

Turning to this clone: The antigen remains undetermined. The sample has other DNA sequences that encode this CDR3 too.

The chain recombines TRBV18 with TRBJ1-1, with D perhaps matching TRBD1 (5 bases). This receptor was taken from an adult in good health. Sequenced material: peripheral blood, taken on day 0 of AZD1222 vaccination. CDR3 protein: CASSPGQGNTEAFF. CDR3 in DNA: TGTGCCAGCTCACCGGGGCAGGGGAACACTGAAGCTTTCTTT.